Described below is a single TCR beta chain sequence and its context. The entry originates in a study of T cells expressing NK-cell markers. For each CDR3 protein, TCRdb gives one entry from its re-call of the 5' RACE reads, without DNA. The sample data list about 120,000 distinct CDR3 sequences. The CDR3 length is 15 residues. Germline V CDR1 and CDR2: SGHTA, FQGNSA. The sequence was obtained from a woman between 18 and 70 years old in good health. The chain links TRBV7-2 to TRBJ2-4; TCRdb's D gene call, TRBD1, goes unchecked for lack of DNA. The sequenced sample consisted of blood T cells: a sorted CD56 or NKG2C T cell subset, CD4+ or CD8+ T cells, or bulk PBMC T cells (not recorded which). The CDR3 spells CASSQQGWDEDIQYF.